This T cell receptor beta chain was recovered during a study of neurological immune-mediated disorders. TCRdb ran MiXCR on the 5' RACE reads and lists one entry per CDR3 protein. The sample has some 29,000 distinct CDR3 sequences; 6.6% are singletons. This clonotype occurred many times. The CDR3 length is 17 residues. V dropped 6 bases and J dropped 0; count of bases not matched to a gene: 9. Per germline, CDR1 DFQATT and CDR2 SNEGSKA (reference sequence). The rearrangement uses TRBV20-1 and TRBJ2-7; 15 bases agree with TRBD2. The TCR was taken from a woman aged 50 to 60 in good health. Sequenced sample: PBMCs. CDR3 nucleotides: TGCAGTGCCGTGGGACTAGCGGGGGGAGTCGTCTCCTACGAGCAGTACTTC. This encodes CSAVGLAGGVVSYEQYF.